Each of the 21 T cell receptor beta chains below was sequenced from the same sample in a study of cytomegalovirus exposure and HLA in healthy donors. TCRdb keeps only in-frame clones here, not all; method: immunoSEQ multiplex PCR. The sample shows about 170,000 clones, roughly nine tenths of them seen only once. The source material was PBMCs. The receptors come from a woman aged 25 to 39 in good health and CMV-seronegative.

The J gene is TRBJ1-5, the V gene TRBV28; 7 bases align to TRBD1. The CDR3 has 21 residues. Germline assignment: CDR1 MDHEN and CDR2 SYDVKM. The V segment lost 6 bases and the J segment 5 bases; nucleotides outside the gene matches: 28. Here the CDR3 reads CASSSLSPGTRGQRLYQPQHF. The CDR3, as DNA: TGTGCCAGCAGCTCACTCTCGCCCGGGACCCGGGGACAGCGGCTCTATCAGCCCCAGCATTTT.

The CDR3 nucleotides are TGTGCCAGCAGCTTTAGGGACGGCACAGATACGCAGTATTTT. This encodes CASSFRDGTDTQYF. This rearrangement joins TRBV5-4 to TRBJ2-3; D tentatively fits TRBD1 or TRBD2 (5 bases each). Trimming pared 2 bases from V and 1 base from J, leaving 8 bases between. The CDR3 is 14 amino acids. The germline V gene has CDR1 SGHNT and CDR2 YYREEE (reference sequence).

The J gene is TRBJ1-2, the V gene TRBV4-2; unclear D gene. Trimming stripped 0 bases from V and 4 bases from J, with 15 bases between. This CDR3 has 16 residues. Germline V gives CDR1 LGHNA, CDR2 YNFKEQ. Here the CDR3 reads CASSQDLVDRSYGYTF. DNA of the CDR3: TGTGCCAGCAGCCAAGATTTAGTCGACCGCTCCTATGGCTACACCTTC.

This rearrangement joins TRBV5-1 to TRBJ1-1, with D possibly TRBD1 on 6 matching bases. The V gene's germline CDR1 is SGHRS and CDR2 YFSETQ. Trimming shortened V by 1 base and J by 7 bases, and 11 bases separated the two germline ends. The CDR3 has 13 amino acids. CDR3 nucleotides: TGCGCCAGCAGCTTGATACAGGGAGGTGAAGCTTTCTTT. It codes for CASSLIQGGEAFF.

The chain recombines TRBV5-5 with TRBJ1-1; D is ambiguous. The V and J ends lost 5 bases and 0 bases respectively, with 11 bases between them. Germline loops: CDR1 SGHKS, CDR2 YYEKEE (reference sequence). This CDR3 comprises 14 residues. The CDR3 bases are TGTGCCAGCAGACCCGTGGGGTTGAACACTGAAGCTTTCTTT. This sequence encodes CASRPVGLNTEAFF.

The chain is built from TRBV5-1 and TRBJ2-7; D is perhaps TRBD2 (6 bases). V was clipped by 4 bases and J by 1 base, with 9 bases between them. CDR1 and CDR2 from the germline V gene are SGHRS and YFSETQ. The CDR3 extends over 13 amino acids. The chain's CDR3 is CASSPEGSYEQYF. For the CDR3, the DNA is TGCGCCAGCAGCCCGGAGGGGTCCTACGAGCAGTACTTC.

The gene calls are TRBV6-1 and TRBJ1-1; the match to TRBD1 covers 7 bases. CDR1 and CDR2 (germline): MNHNS, SASEGT. Trimming removed 4 bases from V and 1 base from J; junction bases left unmatched: 15. There are 18 residues in the CDR3. As DNA, the CDR3 is TGTGCCAGCAGTGCCGTCCCAGGGGGGCGAAAGGCGAACACTGAAGCTTTCTTT. Translated: CASSAVPGGRKANTEAFF.

The table lists this clone with a few counts. The junction departs from germline at one end; a sequencing error may be responsible. This sequence joins TRBV5-1 and TRBJ2-2, with 8 bases identical to TRBD1. The CDR3 has 15 amino acids. In germline, CDR1 is SGHRS, CDR2 YFSETQ. The CDR3 region is CASSLGQVVGGELFF. CDR3 nucleotide sequence: TGCGCCAGCAGTTTGGGACAGGTGGTCGGCGGGGAGCTGTTTTTT.

The chain is built from TRBV2 and TRBJ2-7; the D call may be TRBD1 or TRBD2 (5 bases each). Trimming removed 0 bases from V and 4 bases from J, with 10 bases in between. CDR3 length equals 14 residues. Germline CDR1 reads SNHLY; CDR2 reads FYNNEI. The CDR3 is CASSEAGDIYEQYF. CDR3 coding DNA: TGTGCCAGCAGTGAAGCGGGGGATATATACGAGCAGTACTTC.

The gene calls are TRBV2 and TRBJ1-1; 7 nucleotides line up with TRBD1. J was trimmed by 10 bases and V by 4 bases; bases with no gene match: 6. Looked up from germline, CDR1 is SNHLY and CDR2 is FYNNEI. The CDR3 sequence is 12 residues long. The CDR3 loop reads CASSGGDRVAFF. DNA for the CDR3: TGTGCCAGCAGTGGGGGAGACAGGGTAGCTTTCTTT.

The rearrangement joins TRBV7-2 to TRBJ2-1, with 9 bases identical to TRBD2. This CDR3 comprises 17 residues. V was pared by 4 bases and J by 0 bases, with 7 bases of the junction left unmatched. The germline gives CDR1 SGHTA, CDR2 FQGNSA. This CDR3 is CASSSTSGVSSYNEQFF. CDR3 nucleotides: TGTGCCAGCAGCTCGACTAGCGGAGTGAGCTCCTACAATGAGCAGTTCTTC.

The rearrangement joins TRBV5-1 to TRBJ1-2; 7 bases map to TRBD1. Germline assignment: CDR1 SGHRS and CDR2 YFSETQ. Trimming removed 2 bases from V and 2 bases from J; junction bases left unmatched: 6. The CDR3 runs to 15 residues. The CDR3 here is CASSFTGERNYGYTF. The CDR3, as DNA: TGCGCCAGCAGCTTTACAGGGGAGCGGAACTATGGCTACACCTTC.

The gene calls are TRBV6-5 and TRBJ2-7, with D maybe TRBD1 (6 bases). CDR1 and CDR2 (germline): MNHEY, SVGAGI. Trimming cost V 6 bases and J 2 bases, with 17 bases left between them. This CDR3 region has 15 residues. The DNA of the CDR3 is TGTGCCAGCAGCCTCGGCGATGGGGGCACCTACGAGCAGTACTTC. Translating gives CASSLGDGGTYEQYF.

A single count supports this clone. The rearrangement joins TRBV7-6 to TRBJ2-7; D remains unclear. This CDR3 spans 13 amino acids. Germline V gene data show CDR1 as SGHVS and CDR2 as FNYEAQ. The V and J ends lost 5 bases and 3 bases respectively, with 11 bases between them. This chain's CDR3 is CASSLQWGYEQYF. The CDR3 DNA sequence: TGTGCCAGCAGCCTCCAGTGGGGCTACGAGCAGTACTTC.

The rearrangement joins TRBV21-1 to TRBJ2-5; the D call in the table, TRBD1, was not verified against the DNA. TRBV21-1 is classified as a pseudogene. This CDR3 has 15 amino acids. The CDR3 nucleotides read TGTGCCAGCAGCAAAGAGGGACAGGGGGTGTTGACCCAGTACTTC. Protein sequence: CASSKEGQGVLTQYF.

This chain uses TRBV19 with TRBJ1-3; D is ambiguous. The CDR3 sequence is 14 residues long. Trimming took 5 bases from V and 0 from J, leaving 8 bases between them. Germline assignment: CDR1 LNHDA and CDR2 SQIVND (reference sequence). The CDR3 protein is CASSLQNSGNTIYF. CDR3 coding DNA: TGTGCCAGTAGTCTACAGAACTCTGGAAACACCATATATTTT.

The genes are TRBV11-1 and TRBJ1-1, with D hard to call. Between the trimmed V and J ends, which lost 5 bases and 1 base, there was a span of 8 bases. The CDR3 covers 13 residues. Germline values: CDR1 SGHAT, CDR2 FQDESV (reference sequence). DNA of the CDR3: TGTGCCAGCAGCATAACCAGGAACACTGAAGCTTTCTTT. This translates into CASSITRNTEAFF.

This chain uses TRBV10-3 with TRBJ2-3; D uncertain. The CDR3 is 11 amino acids. Germline V gene sequence: CDR1 ENHRY, CDR2 SYGVKD. V lost 6 bases and J lost 2, with 3 bases in between. The chain's CDR3 is CAIRNTDTQYF. CDR3 sequence (DNA): TGTGCCATCAGGAACACAGATACGCAGTATTTT.

This clone has only a few counts. The gene calls are TRBV30 and TRBJ2-5, with D maybe TRBD2 (6 bases). V was pared by 8 bases and J by 5 bases, with 21 bases between. The CDR3 is made up of 14 amino acids. From germline, CDR1 is GTSNPN and CDR2 SVGIG (reference sequence). CDR3 bases: TGTGCCAGACGCGAGTGGGAGGAAGGGGAGACCCAGTACTTC. Protein: CARREWEEGETQYF.

V gene TRBV5-6 combines with J gene TRBJ1-2, with TRBD1 matching over 8 bases. Germline V CDR1 and CDR2: SGHDT, YYEEEE. This CDR3 contains 15 residues. Unmatched junction bases numbered 7, after V lost 3 bases and J lost 3 bases. The CDR3 sequence is CASSWTDREHYGYTF. The DNA of the CDR3 is TGTGCCAGCAGCTGGACGGACAGGGAACACTATGGCTACACCTTC.

V usage is TRBV18 and J usage is TRBJ1-5; D uncertain. Germline V gene lookup returns CDR1 KGHSH and CDR2 LQKENI. The CDR3 runs to 13 residues. With 3 bases removed from V and 7 bases from J, the gap between germline ends came to 10 bases. CDR3 coding DNA: TGTGCCAGCTCACCGGACGGCGTGCAGCCCCAGCATTTT. Translated, it gives CASSPDGVQPQHF.